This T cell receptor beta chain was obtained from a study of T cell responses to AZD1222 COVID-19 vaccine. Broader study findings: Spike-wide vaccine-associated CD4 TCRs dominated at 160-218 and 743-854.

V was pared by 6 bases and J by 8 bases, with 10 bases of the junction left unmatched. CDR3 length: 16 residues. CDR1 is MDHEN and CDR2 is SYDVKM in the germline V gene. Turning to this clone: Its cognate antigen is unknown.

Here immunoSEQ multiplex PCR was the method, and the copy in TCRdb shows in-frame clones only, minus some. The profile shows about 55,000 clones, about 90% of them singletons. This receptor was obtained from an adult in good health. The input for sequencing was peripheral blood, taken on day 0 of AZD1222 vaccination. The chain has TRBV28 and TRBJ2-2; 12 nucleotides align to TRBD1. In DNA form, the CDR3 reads TGTGCCAGCAGAGAACCGGGACAGGGGGCGGTTGGGGAGCTGTTTTTT. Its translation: CASREPGQGAVGELFF.